The sequence of this TCR beta chain was determined in a study of cytomegalovirus exposure and HLA in healthy donors. The study's findings and limits: Later analysis demonstrated an association between a missense DCLRE1C variant and TCR beta V- and J-gene trimming. For most TCR beta V segments, an earlier analysis put the productive rate at about 87% or about 30% of the time. Later, TCR association rates were found to vary by HLA locus, highest for DRB1 and lowest for HLA-C.

PCR was performed using 60 Vbeta and 13 Jbeta primers. Libraries were prepared by immunoSEQ multiplex PCR; TCRdb keeps only in-frame clonotypes and omits some of them. This sample's clone table lists some 120,000 clones. In the case of this clone: The antigen is undetermined.

V shed 7 bases, J shed 6 bases, and the junction held 4 bases outside the gene matches. This CDR3 has 14 residues. Per the germline V gene, CDR1 is SNHLY and CDR2 is FYNNEI. What was sequenced was PBMCs. This clonotype originated in a woman aged 60-70 years in good health and CMV-seronegative. The chain joins TRBV2 to TRBJ2-5; 14 positions match TRBD2. This chain's CDR3 is CASIRTSGGQTQYF. The CDR3 coding sequence is TGTGCCAGCATTCGGACTAGCGGGGGGCAGACCCAGTACTTC.